The text below deals with one T cell receptor (beta chain). CDR3 length: 13 amino acids. Trimming removed 4 bases at V and 4 bases at J, with 12 bases between. The germline CDR1 and CDR2 sequences are SGHRS and YFSETQ. Researchers sorted participants into cohorts using their self-reported clinical history. These data originate in a study of blood T cell repertoires in COVID-19. Profiled with immunoSEQ multiplex PCR; TCRdb holds only in-frame clones, not every one. Among some 170,000 clones, approximately 89% were seen once, and the ten largest hold under 8%. The clonotype was recovered from a man aged 35 to 55 who had recovered from COVID-19. The chain links TRBV5-1 to TRBJ2-7; D is possibly TRBD1 (6 bases). Sample: PBMCs or T cells enriched from blood (not recorded which). The CDR3 DNA is TGCGCCAGCAGCCTATTACAGGGTTACGAGCAGTACTTC. Protein sequence: CASSLLQGYEQYF. The whole variable domain, remainder taken from reference TRBV5-1 and TRBJ2-7, is KAGVTQTPRYLIKTRGQQVTLSCSPISGHRSVSWYQQTPGQGLQFLFEYFSETQRNKGNFPGRFSGRQFSNSRSEMNVSTLELGDSALYLCASSLLQGYEQYFGPGTRLTVT.